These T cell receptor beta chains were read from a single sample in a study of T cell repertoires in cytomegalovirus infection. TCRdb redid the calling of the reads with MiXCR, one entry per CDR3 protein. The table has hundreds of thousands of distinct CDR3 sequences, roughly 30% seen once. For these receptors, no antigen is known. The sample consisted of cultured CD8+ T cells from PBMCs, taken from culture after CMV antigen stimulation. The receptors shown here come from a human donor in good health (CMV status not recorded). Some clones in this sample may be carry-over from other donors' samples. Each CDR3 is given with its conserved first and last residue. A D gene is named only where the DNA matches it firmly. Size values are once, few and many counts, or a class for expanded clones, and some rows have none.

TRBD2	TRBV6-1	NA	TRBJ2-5	TGTGCCAGCAGTTATTCATCGACTAGCGGGGGGCCCCAAGAGACCCAGTACTTC	CASSYSSTSGGPQETQYF
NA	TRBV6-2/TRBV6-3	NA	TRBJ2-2	TGTGCCAGCAGTTACCCCCTGAACACCGGGGAGCTGTTTTTT	CASSYPLNTGELFF
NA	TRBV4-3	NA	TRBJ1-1	TGCGCCAGCAGCCAAGATCCGGACACAGTAGAAGCTTTCTTT	CASSQDPDTVEAFF
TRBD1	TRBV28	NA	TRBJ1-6	TGTGCCAGCAGTTTCGACAGGGAGGATAATTCACCCCTCCACTTT	CASSFDREDNSPLHF
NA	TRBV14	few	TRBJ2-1	TGTGCCAGCAGCCAAGCAAACCTCGGCTCCTACAATGAGCAGTTCTTC	CASSQANLGSYNEQFF
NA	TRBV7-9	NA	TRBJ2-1	TGTGCCAGCAGCTCTCGACTAGTGGTTCTGAATGAGCAGTTCTTC	CASSSRLVVLNEQFF
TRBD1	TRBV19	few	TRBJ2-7	TGTGCCAGTGTGGGACAGAGCTACGAGCAGTACTTC	CASVGQSYEQYF
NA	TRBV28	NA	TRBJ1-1	TGTGCCAGCAGTTTATTATCCGGGGCAAACTCTGAAGCTTTCTTT	CASSLLSGANSEAFF
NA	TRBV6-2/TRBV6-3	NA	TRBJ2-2	TGTGCCAGCAGCTACGTGGGGGCCAGAGCCACCGGGGAGCTGTTTTTT	CASSYVGARATGELFF
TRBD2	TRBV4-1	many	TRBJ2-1	TGCGCCAGCAGCCAAACTAGCGGGGGGGCCGATGAGCAGTTCTTC	CASSQTSGGADEQFF
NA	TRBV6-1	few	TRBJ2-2	TGTGCCAGCAGCGAACTAGGACCTACCGGGGAGCTGTTTTTT	CASSELGPTGELFF
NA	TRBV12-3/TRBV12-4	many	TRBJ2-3	TGTGCCAGCAGTTTGGTCAAGGCTAGCTTCTACACAGATACGCAGTATTTT	CASSLVKASFYTDTQYF
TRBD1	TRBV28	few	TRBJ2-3	TGTGCCAGCGTGGGGGGACAGGGGGCAGTAGATACGCAGTATTTT	CASVGGQGAVDTQYF
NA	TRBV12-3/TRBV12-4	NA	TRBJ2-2	TGTGCCAGCGCGGCCGGGGAGCTGTTTTTT	CASAAGELFF
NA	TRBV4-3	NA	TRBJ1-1	TGCGCCAGCAGCCAAGACTACCGGGGGGCTGGCACTGAAGCTTTCTTT	CASSQDYRGAGTEAFF
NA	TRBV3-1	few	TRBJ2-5	TGTGCCAGCAGCCATTCAGAGACCCAGTACTTC	CASSHSETQYF
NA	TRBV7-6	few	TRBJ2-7	TGTGCCAGCGGGGCAGAGGGCTCCTACGAGCAGTACTTC	CASGAEGSYEQYF
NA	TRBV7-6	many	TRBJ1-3	TGTGCCAGCAGCTTAAGACTCTTCTCTGGAAACACCATATATTTT	CASSLRLFSGNTIYF
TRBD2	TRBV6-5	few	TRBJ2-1	TGTGCCAGCAGTTACTCGAGCTCGGGGGGGCTAAATGAGCAGTTCTTC	CASSYSSSGGLNEQFF
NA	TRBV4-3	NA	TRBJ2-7	TGCGCCAGCAGCCAAGATGTCTCCCTCTATCGCGTGGGGGGCTACGAGCAGTACTTC	CASSQDVSLYRVGGYEQYF
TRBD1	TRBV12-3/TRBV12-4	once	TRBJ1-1	TGTGCCAGCAGTCCCGGGACAGGGGGTGCTTCTGAAGCTTTCTTT	CASSPGTGGASEAFF
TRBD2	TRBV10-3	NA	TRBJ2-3	TGTGCCACGGCGGGGGGGACAGATACGCAGTATTTT	CATAGGTDTQYF
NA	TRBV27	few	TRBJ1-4	TGTGCCAGCAGTTTAACGCTGGGGGCCGCAGGTGAAAAACTGTTTTTT	CASSLTLGAAGEKLFF
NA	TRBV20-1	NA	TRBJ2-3	TGCAGTGCTAGTGAACCAGGGACCTATGCGGACACAGATACGCAGTATTTT	CSASEPGTYADTDTQYF
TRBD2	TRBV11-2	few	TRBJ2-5	TGTGCCAGCAGCTTAGAACACGGGGGGGCGGGGGAGACCCAGTACTTC	CASSLEHGGAGETQYF
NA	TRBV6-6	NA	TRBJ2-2	TGTGCCAGCAGGGCCGGCCCGAACACCGGGGAGCTGTTTTTT	CASRAGPNTGELFF
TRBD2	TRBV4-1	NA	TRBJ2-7	TGCGCCAGCAGCCAAGTTTTTAGCGGGGGTTACGAGCAGTACTTC	CASSQVFSGGYEQYF